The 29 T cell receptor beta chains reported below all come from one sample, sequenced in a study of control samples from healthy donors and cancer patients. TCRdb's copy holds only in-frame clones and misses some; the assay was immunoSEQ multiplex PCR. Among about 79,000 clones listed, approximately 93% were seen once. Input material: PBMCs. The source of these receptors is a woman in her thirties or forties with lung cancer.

CDR3 region: CASSEWDRDVAYEQYF. CDR3 DNA: TGTGCCAGCAGTGAATGGGACAGGGACGTCGCCTACGAGCAGTACTTC. V gene TRBV25-1 combines with J gene TRBJ2-7; 9 bases map to TRBD1. Germline-derived CDR1 and CDR2 are MGHDK and SYGVNS. The CDR3 loop spans 16 amino acids. The V gene end was trimmed by 1 base and the J gene end by 2 bases; junction bases not matched to a gene: 6.

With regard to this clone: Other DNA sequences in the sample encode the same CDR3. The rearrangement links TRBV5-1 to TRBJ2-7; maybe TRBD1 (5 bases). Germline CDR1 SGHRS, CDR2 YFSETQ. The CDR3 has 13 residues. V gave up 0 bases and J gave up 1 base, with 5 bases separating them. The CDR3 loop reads CASSLDRSYEQYF. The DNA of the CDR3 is TGCGCCAGCAGCTTGGACAGGTCCTACGAGCAGTACTTC. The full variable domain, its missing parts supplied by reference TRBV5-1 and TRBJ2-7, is KAGVTQTPRYLIKTRGQQVTLSCSPISGHRSVSWYQQTPGQGLQFLFEYFSETQRNKGNFPGRFSGRQFSNSRSEMNVSTLELGDSALYLCASSLDRSYEQYFGPGTRLTVT.

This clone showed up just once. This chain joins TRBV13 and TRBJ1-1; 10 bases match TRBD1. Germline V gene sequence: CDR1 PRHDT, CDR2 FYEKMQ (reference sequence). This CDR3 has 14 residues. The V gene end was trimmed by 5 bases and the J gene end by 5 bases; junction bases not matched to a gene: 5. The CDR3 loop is CASSPSGQGTEAFF. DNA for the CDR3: TGTGCCAGCAGCCCATCGGGACAGGGGACTGAAGCTTTCTTT.

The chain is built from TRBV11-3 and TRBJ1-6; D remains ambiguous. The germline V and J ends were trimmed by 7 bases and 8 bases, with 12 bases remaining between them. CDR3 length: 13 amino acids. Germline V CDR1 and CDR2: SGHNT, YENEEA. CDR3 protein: CASMAGNDSPLHF. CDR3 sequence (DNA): TGTGCCAGCATGGCGGGAAATGATTCACCCCTCCACTTT.

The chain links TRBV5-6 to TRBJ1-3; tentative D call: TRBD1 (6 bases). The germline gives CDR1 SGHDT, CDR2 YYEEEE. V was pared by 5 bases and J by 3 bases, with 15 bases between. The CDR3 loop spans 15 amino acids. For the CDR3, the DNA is TGTGCCAGCAGGGGCCGGGGGGCGCATGGAAACACCATATATTTT. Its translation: CASRGRGAHGNTIYF. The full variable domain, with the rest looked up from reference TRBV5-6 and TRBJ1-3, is DAGVTQSPTHLIKTRGQQVTLRCSPKSGHDTVSWYQQALGQGPQFIFQYYEEEERQRGNFPDRFSGHQFPNYSSELNVNALLLGDSALYLCASRGRGAHGNTIYFGEGSWLTVV.

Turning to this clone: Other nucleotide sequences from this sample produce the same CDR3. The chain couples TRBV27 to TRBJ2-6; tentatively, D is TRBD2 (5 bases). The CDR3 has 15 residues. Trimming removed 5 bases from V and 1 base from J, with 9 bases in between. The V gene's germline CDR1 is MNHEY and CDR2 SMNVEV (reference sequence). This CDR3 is CASSATGSGANVLTF. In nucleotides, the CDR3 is TGTGCCAGCAGTGCGACGGGGTCTGGGGCCAACGTCCTGACTTTC.

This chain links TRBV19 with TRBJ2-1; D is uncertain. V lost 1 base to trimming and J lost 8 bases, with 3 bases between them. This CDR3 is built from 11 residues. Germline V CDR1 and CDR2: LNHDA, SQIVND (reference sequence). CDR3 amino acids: CASSIGHEQFF. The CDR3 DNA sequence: TGTGCCAGTAGTATAGGGCATGAGCAGTTCTTC.

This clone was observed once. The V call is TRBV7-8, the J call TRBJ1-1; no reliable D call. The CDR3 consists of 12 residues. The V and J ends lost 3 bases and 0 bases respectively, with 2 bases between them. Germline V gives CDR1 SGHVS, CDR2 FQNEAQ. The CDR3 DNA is TGTGCCAGCAGCTTCTTGAACACTGAAGCTTTCTTT. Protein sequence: CASSFLNTEAFF.

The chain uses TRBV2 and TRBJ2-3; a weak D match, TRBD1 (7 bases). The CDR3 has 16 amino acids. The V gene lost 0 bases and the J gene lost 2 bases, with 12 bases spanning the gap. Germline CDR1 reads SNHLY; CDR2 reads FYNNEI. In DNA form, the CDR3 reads TGTGCCAGCAGTGAAGCTGCGGGACAGCCCACAGATACGCAGTATTTT. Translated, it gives CASSEAAGQPTDTQYF.

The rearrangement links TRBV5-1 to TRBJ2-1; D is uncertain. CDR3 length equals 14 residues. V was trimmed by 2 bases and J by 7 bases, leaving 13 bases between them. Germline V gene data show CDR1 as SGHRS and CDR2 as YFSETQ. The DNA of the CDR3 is TGCGCCAGCAGCTTTGAAAGGGTGGGAAATGAGCAGTTCTTC. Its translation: CASSFERVGNEQFF.

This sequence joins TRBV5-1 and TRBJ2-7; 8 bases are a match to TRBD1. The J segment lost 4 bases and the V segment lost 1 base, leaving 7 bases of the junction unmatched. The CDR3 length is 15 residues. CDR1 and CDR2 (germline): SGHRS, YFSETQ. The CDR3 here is CASSLLAGGSYEQYF. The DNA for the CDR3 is TGCGCCAGCAGCTTGTTGGCAGGGGGCTCGTACGAGCAGTACTTC.

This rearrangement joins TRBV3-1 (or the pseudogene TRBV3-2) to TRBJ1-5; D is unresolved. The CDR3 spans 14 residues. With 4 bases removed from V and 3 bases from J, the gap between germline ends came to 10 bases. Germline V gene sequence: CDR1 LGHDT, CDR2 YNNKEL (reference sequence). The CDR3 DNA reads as TGTGCCAGCAGCCCTCTGAGGGACAATCAGCCCCAGCATTTT. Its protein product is CASSPLRDNQPQHF.

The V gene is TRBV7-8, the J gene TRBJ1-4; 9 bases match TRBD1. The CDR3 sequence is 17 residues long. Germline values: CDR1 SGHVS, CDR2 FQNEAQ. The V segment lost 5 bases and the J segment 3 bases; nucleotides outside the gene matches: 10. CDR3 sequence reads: CASSESRDREPNEKLFF. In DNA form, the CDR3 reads TGTGCCAGCAGCGAGTCCCGGGACAGGGAACCTAATGAAAAACTGTTTTTT.

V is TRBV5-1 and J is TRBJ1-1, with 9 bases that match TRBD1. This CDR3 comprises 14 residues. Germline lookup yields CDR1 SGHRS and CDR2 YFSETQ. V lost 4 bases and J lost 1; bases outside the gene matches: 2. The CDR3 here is CASSQQGANTEAFF. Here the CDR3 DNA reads TGCGCCAGCAGCCAACAGGGGGCGAACACTGAAGCTTTCTTT. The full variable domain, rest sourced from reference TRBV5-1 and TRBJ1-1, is KAGVTQTPRYLIKTRGQQVTLSCSPISGHRSVSWYQQTPGQGLQFLFEYFSETQRNKGNFPGRFSGRQFSNSRSEMNVSTLELGDSALYLCASSQQGANTEAFFGQGTRLTVV.

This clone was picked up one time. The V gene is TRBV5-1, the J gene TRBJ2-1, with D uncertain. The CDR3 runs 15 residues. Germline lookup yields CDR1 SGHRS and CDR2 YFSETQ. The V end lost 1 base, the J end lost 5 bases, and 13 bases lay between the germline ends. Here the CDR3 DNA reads TGCGCCAGCAGCTTGCCTCAGGAGTTAAACAATGAGCAGTTCTTC. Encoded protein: CASSLPQELNNEQFF.

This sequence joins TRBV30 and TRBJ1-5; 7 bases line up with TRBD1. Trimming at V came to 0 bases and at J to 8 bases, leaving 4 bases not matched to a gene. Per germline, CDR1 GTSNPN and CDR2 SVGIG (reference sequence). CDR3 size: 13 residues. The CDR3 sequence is CAWSVQGWEPQHF. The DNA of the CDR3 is TGTGCCTGGAGTGTACAGGGGTGGGAGCCCCAGCATTTT.

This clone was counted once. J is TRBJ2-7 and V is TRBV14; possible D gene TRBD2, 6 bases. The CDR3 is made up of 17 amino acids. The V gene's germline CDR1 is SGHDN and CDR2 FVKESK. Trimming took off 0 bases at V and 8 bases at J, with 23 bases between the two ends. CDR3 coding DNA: TGTGCCAGCAGCCAAGATAGGAGGGAAACAACCGTTAGAAAGCAGTACTTC. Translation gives CASSQDRRETTVRKQYF.

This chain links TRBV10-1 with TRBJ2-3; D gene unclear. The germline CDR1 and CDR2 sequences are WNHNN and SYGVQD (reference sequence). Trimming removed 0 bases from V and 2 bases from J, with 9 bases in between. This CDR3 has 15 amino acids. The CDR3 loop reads CASSESRGYTDTQYF. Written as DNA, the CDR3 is TGCGCCAGCAGTGAGTCGAGAGGATACACAGATACGCAGTATTTT.

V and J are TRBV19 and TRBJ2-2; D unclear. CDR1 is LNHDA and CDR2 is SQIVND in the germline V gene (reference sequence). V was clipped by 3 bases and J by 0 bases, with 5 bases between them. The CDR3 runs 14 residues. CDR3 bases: TGTGCCAGTAGTATTTGGTCGAACACCGGGGAGCTGTTTTTT. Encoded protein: CASSIWSNTGELFF.

CDR3 loop: CASSRPPRYGYTF. CDR3 in DNA: TGTGCCAGCAGCCGACCTCCTCGGTATGGCTACACCTTC. The V and J genes are TRBV5-6 and TRBJ1-2; D remains ambiguous. V dropped 4 bases and J dropped 5 bases, with 12 bases sitting between them. The CDR3 extends over 13 amino acids. Germline values: CDR1 SGHDT, CDR2 YYEEEE. The full variable domain, completed using reference TRBV5-6 and TRBJ1-2, is DAGVTQSPTHLIKTRGQQVTLRCSPKSGHDTVSWYQQALGQGPQFIFQYYEEEERQRGNFPDRFSGHQFPNYSSELNVNALLLGDSALYLCASSRPPRYGYTFGSGTRLTVV.

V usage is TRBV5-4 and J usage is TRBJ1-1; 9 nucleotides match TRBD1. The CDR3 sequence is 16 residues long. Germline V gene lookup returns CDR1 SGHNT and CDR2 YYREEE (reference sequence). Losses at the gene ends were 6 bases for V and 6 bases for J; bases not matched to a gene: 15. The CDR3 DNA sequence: TGTGCCAGCAACACTCCCCCGGGACAGGGTGTCGCTGAAGCTTTCTTT. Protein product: CASNTPPGQGVAEAFF.

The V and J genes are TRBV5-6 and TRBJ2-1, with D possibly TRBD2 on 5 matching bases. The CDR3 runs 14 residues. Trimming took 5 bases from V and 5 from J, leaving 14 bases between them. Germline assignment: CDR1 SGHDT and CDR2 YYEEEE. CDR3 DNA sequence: TGTGCCAGCAGGGCCTTCCAGCGGAACAATGAGCAGTTCTTC. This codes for CASRAFQRNNEQFF.

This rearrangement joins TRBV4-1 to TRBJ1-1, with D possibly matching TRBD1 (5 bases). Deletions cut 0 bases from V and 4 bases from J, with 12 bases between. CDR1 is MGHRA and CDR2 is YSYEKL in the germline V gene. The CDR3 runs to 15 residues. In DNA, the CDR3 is TGCGCCAGCAGCCAAGATCGAGGGGTGAGCACTGAAGCTTTCTTT. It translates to CASSQDRGVSTEAFF.

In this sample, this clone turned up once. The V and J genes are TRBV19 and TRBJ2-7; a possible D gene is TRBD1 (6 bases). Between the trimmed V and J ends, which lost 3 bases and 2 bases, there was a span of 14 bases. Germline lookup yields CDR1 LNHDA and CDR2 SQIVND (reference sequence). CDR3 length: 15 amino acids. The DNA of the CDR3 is TGTGCCAGTAGTATTTTTTGGGGGCCCCCCTACGAGCAGTACTTC. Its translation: CASSIFWGPPYEQYF.

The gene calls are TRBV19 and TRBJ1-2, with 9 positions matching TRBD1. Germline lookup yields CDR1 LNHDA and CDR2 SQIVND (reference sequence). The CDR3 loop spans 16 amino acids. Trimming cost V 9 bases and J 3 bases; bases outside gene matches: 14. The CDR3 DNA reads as TGTGCCAGCCTAGACAGGGGGTTCTTTTCGGACTATGGCTACACCTTC. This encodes CASLDRGFFSDYGYTF.

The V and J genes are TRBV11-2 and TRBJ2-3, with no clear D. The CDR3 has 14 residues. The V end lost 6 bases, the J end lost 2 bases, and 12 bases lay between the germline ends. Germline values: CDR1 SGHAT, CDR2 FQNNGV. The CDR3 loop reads CASRKGSYTDTQYF. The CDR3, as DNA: TGTGCCAGCAGAAAAGGGTCTTACACAGATACGCAGTATTTT.

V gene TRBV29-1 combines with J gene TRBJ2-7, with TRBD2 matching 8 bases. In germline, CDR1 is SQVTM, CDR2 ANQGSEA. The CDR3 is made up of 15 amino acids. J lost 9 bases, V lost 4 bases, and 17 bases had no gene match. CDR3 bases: TGCAGCGTTGTTGGGACTGGGACTAGTAAGATTGGGCAGTACTTC. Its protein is CSVVGTGTSKIGQYF.

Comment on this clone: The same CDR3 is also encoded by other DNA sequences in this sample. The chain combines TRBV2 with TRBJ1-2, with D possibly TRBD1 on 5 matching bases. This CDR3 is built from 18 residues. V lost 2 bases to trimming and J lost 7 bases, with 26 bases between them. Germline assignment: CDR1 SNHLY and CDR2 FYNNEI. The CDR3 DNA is TGTGCCAGCAGTGAAACCTATCCCCGCCAAGGGGCCCTCTCTGGCTACACCTTC. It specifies CASSETYPRQGALSGYTF.

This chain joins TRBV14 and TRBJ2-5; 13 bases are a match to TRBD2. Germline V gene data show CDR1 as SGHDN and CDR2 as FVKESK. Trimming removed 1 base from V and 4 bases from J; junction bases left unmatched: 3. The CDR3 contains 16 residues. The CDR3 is CASSQARLAGGETQYF. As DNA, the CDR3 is TGTGCCAGCAGCCAAGCCCGACTAGCGGGGGGAGAGACCCAGTACTTC.